These 9 T cell receptor beta chains were all obtained from the same sample, sequenced in a study of blood T cell repertoires in COVID-19 (dated by TCRdb to 2018 to 2020). The protocol used for the library was the immunoSEQ multiplex PCR assay. TCRdb's version of the immuneACCESS table is confined to in-frame rearrangements and falls short of the full clone set. An unresolved V gene accounts for under half of the shortfall where checked; the remainder is of unknown origin. Within this sample are 250,000 to 350,000 clones, with 85% of them counted one time only. The top ten clones comprise approximately 3.8% of the sample. The sample comprised peripheral blood. Every receptor here comes from a woman in her 50s with active or convalescent COVID-19.

J is TRBJ1-1 and V is TRBV4-1, with D uncertain. Trimming left V 4 bases short and J 10 bases short, with 22 bases between. The CDR3 contains 15 residues. Germline V gene lookup returns CDR1 MGHRA and CDR2 YSYEKL. CDR3 in DNA: TGCGCCAGCAGCCCCCTACCCAGCCCCGGGGTGGGAGCTTTCTTT. Translated: CASSPLPSPGVGAFF.

DNA for the CDR3: TGTGCCAGCAGCCAAGATTTAGCGGGAGGGCCTTTCGATGAGCAGTTCTTC. This encodes CASSQDLAGGPFDEQFF. The V and J genes are TRBV14 and TRBJ2-1, with TRBD2 matching over 11 bases. V was pared by 0 bases and J by 8 bases, with 9 bases of the junction left unmatched. This CDR3 contains 17 residues. The germline V gene encodes CDR1 SGHDN and CDR2 FVKESK.

This clone was seen a handful of times. The genes are TRBV10-3 and TRBJ2-1, with a weak D call TRBD2 (6 bases). V gave up 3 bases and J gave up 7 bases, with 16 bases separating them. The CDR3 contains 15 residues. Germline loops: CDR1 ENHRY, CDR2 SYGVKD. The CDR3 DNA sequence: TGTGCCATCAGTGACGGGACTGGGGTACGGAATGAGCAGTTCTTC. As protein: CAISDGTGVRNEQFF.

The rearrangement links TRBV6-1 to TRBJ2-7, with 11 positions matching TRBD2. This CDR3 comprises 15 residues. With 3 bases clipped from V and 4 bases from J, the junction kept 5 bases outside the gene matches. Germline V CDR1 and CDR2: MNHNS, SASEGT. In DNA, the CDR3 is TGTGCCAGCAGTGATATAGCGGGAGGGGGATACGAGCAGTACTTC. It codes for CASSDIAGGGYEQYF.

The V and J genes are TRBV11-2 and TRBJ2-1; D is unclear. V was shortened by 7 bases and J by 3 bases, with 13 bases between the two germline ends. The CDR3 loop spans 14 amino acids. In germline, CDR1 is SGHAT, CDR2 FQNNGV. CDR3 DNA sequence: TGTGCCAGCACCGAGAGGTTCGTCTACAATGAGCAGTTCTTC. It translates to CASTERFVYNEQFF.

V usage is TRBV23-1 and J usage is TRBJ2-1; D is possibly TRBD1 (6 bases). TRBV23-1 is an open reading frame whose function is uncertain. V was pared by 8 bases and J by 6 bases, with 14 bases between. The CDR3 length is 13 residues. CDR3 DNA: TGCGCCAGCGCACAGGGTCCCTCCAATGAGCAGTTCTTC. Translating gives CASAQGPSNEQFF.

The chain employs TRBV4-2 and TRBJ1-4; 7 positions match TRBD1. The germline V gene has CDR1 LGHNA and CDR2 YNFKEQ. With 2 bases clipped from V and 8 bases from J, the junction kept 11 bases outside the gene matches. The CDR3 consists of 16 residues. The CDR3 region is CASSQRDSRTSEKLFF. DNA of the CDR3: TGTGCCAGCAGCCAACGGGACAGTCGGACGTCAGAAAAACTGTTTTTT.

A note on this clone: The same CDR3 arises from other DNA sequences in this sample as well. The chain employs TRBV2 and TRBJ1-5; TRBD1 agrees at 8 bases. The junction had 5 bases not matched to a gene; V was cut back by 6 bases and J by 4 bases. Germline V lookup: CDR1 SNHLY, CDR2 FYNNEI. The CDR3 spans 14 residues. The CDR3 sequence is CASSGTGGNQPQHF. DNA of the CDR3: TGTGCCAGCAGCGGGACAGGAGGAAATCAGCCCCAGCATTTT.

CDR3 residues: CASTKELAGRLLGNEQFF. Written as DNA, the CDR3 is TGTGCCAGCACCAAGGAACTAGCGGGAAGATTGCTGGGGAATGAGCAGTTCTTC. The chain links TRBV2 to TRBJ2-1; 10 nucleotides line up with TRBD2. Germline CDR1 and CDR2: SNHLY and FYNNEI. V lost 7 bases and J lost 7; bases outside the gene matches: 19. The CDR3 has 18 residues.